This is a list of T cell receptor beta chains from one sample in a study of graft-versus-host responses after intestinal transplantation. The protocol was immunoSEQ multiplex PCR, while the TCRdb copy is restricted to in-frame clones and leaves out a portion. The data contain around 6,400 clones, around 26% of them singletons. This material consisted of alloreactive CD4+ T cells from a mixed lymphocyte reaction culture, taken before intestinal transplant. These receptors all stem from a human patient who received an intestinal transplant. Each CDR3 is given with its conserved first and last residue. A D gene is named only where the DNA matches it firmly. For some rows the clone size is stated as once, few or many, or as a class when expanded; others skip it.

D	V	J	size	CDR3	DNA
TRBD2	TRBV7-3	TRBJ2-2	.	CASSLRGLAGAGFTGELFF	TGTGCCAGCAGCTTACGCGGACTAGCGGGAGCGGGGTTCACCGGGGAGCTGTTTTTT
.	TRBV20-1	TRBJ2-7	.	CSVFRLYEQYF	TGCAGCGTATTTAGGCTTTACGAGCAGTACTTC
.	TRBV18	TRBJ2-3	.	CASSPSGRWDTQYF	TGTGCCAGCTCACCCTCAGGGCGGTGGGATACGCAGTATTTT
.	TRBV5-1	TRBJ1-1	.	CASSRTSAGYSEAFF	TGCGCCAGCAGTCGGACCAGCGCTGGGTACTCTGAAGCTTTCTTT
.	TRBV4-1	TRBJ2-6	few	CASSQVLREPGANVLTF	TGCGCCAGCAGCCAGGTACTGAGGGAACCTGGGGCCAACGTCCTGACTTTC
.	TRBV14	TRBJ2-3	few	CASSYGTSRDTQYF	TGTGCCAGCAGCTACGGGACTTCTAGAGATACGCAGTATTTT
TRBD2	TRBV7-2	TRBJ2-5	.	CTSSAGLAGGPRGTQYF	TGTACCAGCAGCGCGGGACTAGCGGGAGGGCCTCGGGGGACCCAGTACTTC
TRBD2	TRBV6-5	TRBJ2-7	medium-sized	CASSYSLAGIYEQYF	TGTGCCAGCAGTTACTCGTTAGCGGGGATCTACGAGCAGTACTTC
.	TRBV2	TRBJ1-5	few	CASSEGNQPQHF	TGTGCCAGCAGTGAGGGCAATCAGCCCCAGCATTTT
.	TRBV6-5	TRBJ1-3	few	CASSSPGGSGNTIYF	TGTGCCAGCAGTTCCCCCGGGGGCTCTGGAAACACCATATATTTT
.	TRBV27	TRBJ1-6	.	CASSYRQVLSYNSPLHF	TGTGCCAGCAGTTACCGACAGGTCCTCTCCTATAATTCACCCCTCCACTTT
.	TRBV6-4	TRBJ1-2	few	CASSYGQYISANGYTF	TGTGCCAGCAGTTACGGGCAGTACATCTCGGCTAATGGCTACACCTTC
.	TRBV18	TRBJ1-1	medium-sized	CASSPLPGDTEAFF	TGTGCCAGCTCACCCCTCCCAGGGGACACTGAAGCTTTCTTT
.	TRBV19	TRBJ2-4	.	CASREAGLAKNIQYF	TGTGCCAGTAGAGAGGCGGGGCTAGCCAAAAACATTCAGTACTTC
.	TRBV27	TRBJ1-5	medium-sized	CASSLLPQPQHF	TGTGCCAGCAGTTTATTGCCCCAGCCCCAGCATTTT
.	TRBV9	TRBJ1-1	medium-sized	CASSVGMGFSTEAFF	TGTGCCAGCAGCGTAGGAATGGGGTTCTCTACTGAAGCTTTCTTT
.	TRBV7-8	TRBJ1-1	medium-sized	CAGGGAGESRSTEAFF	TGTGCCGGGGGGGGAGCAGGTGAATCCAGGAGCACTGAAGCTTTCTTT
TRBD1	TRBV7-3	TRBJ2-1	medium-sized	CASSLTGGLKGGPEQFF	TGTGCCAGCAGCTTAACAGGGGGCTTGAAGGGCGGGCCCGAGCAGTTCTTC
TRBD2	TRBV29-1	TRBJ2-3	few	CSVLAGGGGTDTQYF	TGCAGCGTGCTAGCGGGAGGAGGGGGAACAGATACGCAGTATTTT
.	TRBV6-5	TRBJ1-3	.	CASRRGFAGNTIYF	TGTGCCAGCAGGAGGGGATTCGCTGGAAACACCATATATTTT
.	TRBV7-9	TRBJ1-1	.	CASSARMNTEAFF	TGTGCCAGCAGCGCAAGGATGAACACTGAAGCTTTCTTT
.	TRBV28	TRBJ2-7	.	CASRSYSGTPAHEQYF	TGTGCCAGCAGGAGCTATTCCGGGACCCCGGCCCACGAGCAGTACTTC
.	TRBV19	TRBJ2-4	.	CASSIVGSLAKNIQYF	TGTGCCAGTAGTATAGTTGGCAGTTTGGCCAAAAACATTCAGTACTTC
.	TRBV25-1	TRBJ2-7	.	CASSVTGARAGEQYF	TGTGCCAGCAGTGTTACGGGAGCACGGGCGGGCGAGCAGTACTTC
TRBD2	TRBV2	TRBJ2-5	.	CASRTGGTQEAQYF	TGTGCCAGCAGGACGGGAGGTACCCAAGAGGCCCAGTACTTC
TRBD2	TRBV28	TRBJ2-1	medium-sized	CASRRTSGSRNEQFF	TGTGCCAGCAGGAGGACTAGCGGGAGTCGTAATGAGCAGTTCTTC
TRBD2	TRBV5-1	TRBJ2-1	few	CASSFGTTTANEQFF	TGCGCCAGCAGCTTCGGGACTACTACAGCCAATGAGCAGTTCTTC